This entry lists 16 T cell receptor beta chains sequenced from one sample in a study of shared clonotypes between healthy human individuals. Sequenced by immunoSEQ multiplex PCR; TCRdb stores in-frame clones only, minus some. In the table there are 450,000 to 600,000 clones, 70% to 80% of which are singletons. The source material was PBMCs. The origin of the receptors is a woman between 40 and 50 years old in good health. Some clones in this sample may be carry-over from other donors' samples.

This clone was seen more than once but under ten times. A read error may produce the germline difference seen at one junction end. The rearrangement uses TRBV7-7 and TRBJ2-3, with D unclear. The CDR3 is made up of 15 amino acids. Germline V CDR1 and CDR2: SSHAT, FNYEAQ (reference sequence). CDR3 in DNA: TGTGCTAGCAGCTTAGGATTGGCTAGTTCAGATACGCAGTATTTT. Residues: CASSLGLASSDTQYF.

This clone was seen a handful of times. This chain uses TRBV7-2 with TRBJ2-7, with D hard to call. CDR1 is SGHTA, CDR2 FQGNSA, per germline. CDR3 length: 13 amino acids. V lost 4 bases to trimming and J lost 3 bases, with 10 bases between them. The CDR3, as DNA: TGTGCCAGCAGCTACCTGATACACTACGAGCAGTACTTC. Protein sequence: CASSYLIHYEQYF.

This clone appeared once. The chain is built from TRBV4-1 and TRBJ2-7, with 11 bases that match TRBD1. The V gene's germline CDR1 is MGHRA and CDR2 YSYEKL. The CDR3 has 16 residues. The V and J ends lost 2 bases and 8 bases, in that order; junction bases with no gene match: 11. The CDR3: CASSQITRTGGRKQYF. DNA of the CDR3: TGCGCCAGCAGCCAAATAACTCGGACAGGGGGCAGGAAGCAGTACTTC.

This chain connects TRBV10-3 to TRBJ1-4; D call uncertain. V lost 0 bases to trimming and J lost 8 bases, with 10 bases between them. The germline gives CDR1 ENHRY, CDR2 SYGVKD. The CDR3 is 14 residues long. CDR3 nucleotides: TGTGCCATCAGTGAGTCCCTAGCTGGAGAAAAACTGTTTTTT. This translates into CAISESLAGEKLFF.

The chain uses TRBV7-8 and TRBJ2-3; 7 bases agree with TRBD1. Looked up from germline, CDR1 is SGHVS and CDR2 is FQNEAQ. V was pared by 5 bases and J by 0 bases, with 8 bases of the junction left unmatched. The CDR3 covers 16 residues. The CDR3 coding sequence is TGTGCCAGCAGCCCACGGGACAGAGATAGCACAGATACGCAGTATTTT. The encoded protein is CASSPRDRDSTDTQYF.

V usage is TRBV7-2 and J usage is TRBJ1-1; 10 positions match TRBD1. Germline CDR1 SGHTA, CDR2 FQGNSA. This CDR3 is built from 13 residues. Unmatched junction bases numbered 0, after V lost 1 base and J lost 7 bases. The chain's CDR3 is CASSLGTGGEAFF. Here the CDR3 DNA reads TGTGCCAGCAGCTTAGGGACAGGGGGTGAAGCTTTCTTT. Drawing the rest from reference TRBV7-2 and TRBJ1-1, the complete variable domain is GAGVSQSPSNKVTEKGKDVELRCDPISGHTALYWYRQSLGQGLEFLIYFQGNSAPDKSGLPSDRFSAERTGGSVSTLTIQRTQQEDSAVYLCASSLGTGGEAFFGQGTRLTVV.

This clone has at least ten counts. The rearrangement joins TRBV9 to TRBJ2-2, with D unresolved. V dropped 5 bases and J dropped 0 bases, with 14 bases sitting between them. Germline loops: CDR1 SGDLS, CDR2 YYNGEE. The CDR3 extends over 16 amino acids. The CDR3 DNA is TGTGCCAGCAGTCCTACACCGGACCCGAACACCGGGGAGCTGTTTTTT. Protein: CASSPTPDPNTGELFF.

DNA of the CDR3: TGCAGCATCCTCGGTAGGGGACAGGGGGCTCGGGCCGGGGAGCTGTTTTTT. This gives the protein CSILGRGQGARAGELFF. V is TRBV29-1 and J is TRBJ2-2; TRBD1 matches 12 bases. The V gene end was trimmed by 8 bases and the J gene end by 6 bases; junction bases not matched to a gene: 16. Germline values: CDR1 SQVTM, CDR2 ANQGSEA. The CDR3 spans 17 residues.

V gene TRBV10-2 combines with J gene TRBJ2-2; possibly TRBD1 for D (6 bases). Germline V CDR1 and CDR2: WSHSY, SAAADI. Trimming left V 6 bases short and J 7 bases short, with 18 bases between. The CDR3 is 15 residues long. The CDR3 spells CASRGTGGRGGELFF. As DNA, the CDR3 is TGCGCCAGCAGGGGAACTGGTGGCAGGGGCGGGGAGCTGTTTTTT.

This chain joins TRBV6-5 and TRBJ2-3, with D uncertain. From germline, CDR1 is MNHEY and CDR2 SVGAGI. The V end was cut by 3 bases, the J end by 2 bases, with 12 bases between. The CDR3 contains 15 residues. CDR3 sequence reads: CASSYEGSLTDTQYF. The CDR3 coding sequence is TGTGCCAGCAGTTATGAAGGTAGCCTCACAGATACGCAGTATTTT.

The rearrangement links TRBV27 to TRBJ1-2; 7 nucleotides agree with TRBD1. The CDR3 totals 13 residues. The germline CDR1 and CDR2 sequences are MNHEY and SMNVEV (reference sequence). V lost 4 bases and J lost 8; bases outside the gene matches: 7. The CDR3 loop reads CASSSGTVRGYTF. The CDR3 DNA sequence: TGTGCCAGCAGTTCCGGGACAGTACGGGGCTACACCTTC.

This clone was counted a few times. V usage is TRBV7-2 and J usage is TRBJ1-1; D not certain. V shed 5 bases and J shed 1 base, with 11 bases lying between them. The CDR3 runs 14 residues. Germline V gene data show CDR1 as SGHTA and CDR2 as FQGNSA. CDR3 bases: TGTGCCAGCAGCATTCGGACTGGGAACACTGAAGCTTTCTTT. This codes for CASSIRTGNTEAFF.

J is TRBJ1-1 and V is TRBV10-1; the D is unclear. The V end was cut by 5 bases, the J end by 3 bases, with 13 bases between. This CDR3 is built from 14 residues. The V gene's germline CDR1 is WNHNN and CDR2 SYGVQD (reference sequence). DNA of the CDR3: TGCGCCAGCAGTCAACAGCAGCAGGACACTGAAGCTTTCTTT. This sequence encodes CASSQQQQDTEAFF.

V usage is TRBV6-5 and J usage is TRBJ1-1, with 7 bases aligning to TRBD1. V lost 6 bases and J lost 5; bases outside the gene matches: 6. The CDR3 is made up of 13 amino acids. Germline V gene sequence: CDR1 MNHEY, CDR2 SVGAGI. The CDR3 DNA follows: TGTGCCAGCAGAGGGACAGCCAGGACTGAAGCTTTCTTT. Protein: CASRGTARTEAFF.

The gene calls are TRBV5-1 and TRBJ2-2; TRBD2 aligns across 14 bases. Unmatched junction bases numbered 6, after V lost 4 bases and J lost 7 bases. The CDR3 extends over 16 amino acids. The V gene's germline CDR1 is SGHRS and CDR2 YFSETQ. The CDR3 here is CASSGGGLAGGGELFF. The CDR3 DNA is TGCGCCAGCAGCGGCGGAGGACTAGCGGGAGGCGGGGAGCTGTTTTTT.

V gene TRBV5-5 combines with J gene TRBJ2-3; 12 positions agree with TRBD2. The ends lost 4 bases at V and 4 bases at J; junction bases unmatched: 13. Germline assignment: CDR1 SGHKS and CDR2 YYEKEE (reference sequence). The CDR3 sequence is 18 residues long. CDR3 in DNA: TGTGCCAGCAGCCGACTAGCGGGAGTCTTGAGTTTTCCAGATACGCAGTATTTT. Translating it yields CASSRLAGVLSFPDTQYF.